Shown below are 19 T cell receptor beta chains from a single sample sequenced in a study of blood T cell repertoires in COVID-19 (dated by TCRdb to 2018 to 2021). Libraries were constructed by the immunoSEQ multiplex PCR assay. As stored in TCRdb, this immuneACCESS dataset retains in-frame rearrangements with V and J assigned. A fraction of the clones does not appear; measured against another copy, unresolved V genes explain less than half of the discrepancy, and the remainder lacks a known reason. Counted in this sample were tens of thousands of clones; around 87% of them appeared once. The leading ten clones occupy 15% to 20% of the sample. Sample: peripheral blood. Receptor source: a man between 40 and 49 years old with COVID-19, enrolled during active disease.

V usage is TRBV30 and J usage is TRBJ1-1; D ambiguous. The V and J ends lost 2 bases and 9 bases respectively, with 16 bases between them. Germline CDR1 and CDR2: GTSNPN and SVGIG (reference sequence). There are 13 residues in the CDR3. The CDR3 region has the DNA TGTGCCTGGAGTTTTACCACTATGGGTAAAGCTTTCTTT. Amino acid sequence: CAWSFTTMGKAFF.

This clone was seen only once. The V and J genes are TRBV7-2 and TRBJ2-7, with TRBD1 as a possible D gene (6 bases). Germline CDR1 and CDR2: SGHTA and FQGNSA. Trimming cost V 3 bases and J 8 bases, with 17 bases left between them. CDR3 length: 14 residues. The CDR3 loop is CASSFGQGSTKQYF. CDR3 in DNA: TGTGCCAGCAGCTTCGGGCAGGGGTCTACCAAGCAGTACTTC.

The chain uses TRBV18 and TRBJ2-7, with 7 bases identical to TRBD1. Germline-derived CDR1 and CDR2 are KGHSH and LQKENI. With 5 bases clipped from V and 5 bases from J, the junction kept 9 bases outside the gene matches. This CDR3 contains 14 residues. The CDR3 spells CASSYGTVGDEQYF. As DNA, the CDR3 is TGTGCCAGCTCATATGGGACAGTGGGCGACGAGCAGTACTTC.

The V and J genes are TRBV5-1 and TRBJ2-3; a possible D gene is TRBD1 (6 bases). This CDR3 spans 15 amino acids. V lost 2 bases to trimming and J lost 6 bases, with 16 bases between them. Germline CDR1 SGHRS, CDR2 YFSETQ. In nucleotides, the CDR3 is TGCGCCAGCAGCTTTGCAGGGGCGGACATGGATACGCAGTATTTT. Its translation: CASSFAGADMDTQYF.

This sequence joins TRBV30 and TRBJ2-3; D call uncertain. This CDR3 has 12 residues. The germline V gene has CDR1 GTSNPN and CDR2 SVGIG (reference sequence). Trimming cost V 1 base and J 3 bases, with 5 bases left between them. The CDR3 protein is CAWSAGTDTQYF. In DNA, the CDR3 is TGTGCCTGGAGTGCAGGTACAGATACGCAGTATTTT. Together with reference TRBV30 and TRBJ2-3, the CDR3 gives the full variable domain: SQTIHQWPATLVQPVGSPLSLECTVEGTSNPNLYWYRQAAGRGLQLLFYSVGIGQISSEVPQNLSASRPQDRQFILSSKKLLLSDSGFYLCAWSAGTDTQYFGPGTRLTVL.

The rearrangement joins TRBV28 to TRBJ2-7; D is unresolved. Between the trimmed V and J ends, which lost 2 bases and 3 bases, there was a span of 2 bases. This CDR3 spans 11 amino acids. Germline loops: CDR1 MDHEN, CDR2 SYDVKM. The CDR3 here is CASSLRYEQYF. For the CDR3, the DNA is TGTGCCAGCAGTTTACGCTACGAGCAGTACTTC.

V and J are TRBV4-1 and TRBJ1-3; 9 bases map to TRBD1. The CDR3 is 18 amino acids. With 2 bases clipped from V and 1 base from J, the junction kept 9 bases outside the gene matches. Germline V gene sequence: CDR1 MGHRA, CDR2 YSYEKL. The CDR3 spells CASSQKVGGTGSGNTIYF. CDR3 in DNA: TGCGCCAGCAGCCAAAAAGTGGGAGGGACAGGGTCTGGAAACACCATATATTTT.

The V call is TRBV3-1 (or the pseudogene TRBV3-2), the J call TRBJ2-2; 10 bases fit TRBD1. Germline lookup yields CDR1 LGHDT and CDR2 YNNKEL (reference sequence). The junction had 14 bases not matched to a gene; V was cut back by 7 bases and J by 6 bases. This CDR3 comprises 17 residues. CDR3 DNA sequence: TGTGCCAGCAAAGCCGGGACAGGGGTGAATGGCGCCGGGGAGCTGTTTTTT. Translating gives CASKAGTGVNGAGELFF.

This clone is medium-sized in the sample. The V call is TRBV7-9, the J call TRBJ1-6; a possible D gene is TRBD1 (5 bases). Germline assignment: CDR1 SEHNR and CDR2 FQNEAQ (reference sequence). The germline V and J ends were trimmed by 5 bases and 0 bases, with 11 bases remaining between them. This CDR3 region has 16 residues. In nucleotides, the CDR3 is TGTGCCAGCAGCCCGGACATCAGCTCCTATAATTCACCCCTCCACTTT. The encoded protein is CASSPDISSYNSPLHF. Full variable domain (remainder filled in from reference TRBV7-9 and TRBJ1-6): DTGVSQNPRHKITKRGQNVTFRCDPISEHNRLYWYRQTLGQGPEFLTYFQNEAQLEKSRLLSDRFSAERPKGSFSTLEIQRTEQGDSAMYLCASSPDISSYNSPLHFGNGTRLTVT.

A word on this clone: One junction end disagrees with the germline gene, perhaps due to a read error. V is TRBV14 and J is TRBJ2-5, with D hard to call. The CDR3 has 15 amino acids. The germline V gene encodes CDR1 SGHDN and CDR2 FVKESK. CDR3 nucleotides: TGTGCCAGCAGCCAAGAAGGAGCCCTGAGGCAGACCCGGTACTTC. It translates to CASSQEGALRQTRYF.

The chain recombines TRBV5-1 with TRBJ1-1; D gene unclear. This CDR3 is built from 14 residues. Germline CDR1 is SGHRS and CDR2 is YFSETQ. Trimming cost V 2 bases and J 1 base, with 9 bases left between them. The CDR3 sequence: CASSLIRGNTEAFF. In DNA, the CDR3 is TGCGCCAGCAGCTTAATACGGGGGAACACTGAAGCTTTCTTT.

The rearrangement links TRBV30 to TRBJ1-5; 7 bases agree with TRBD1. CDR1 is GTSNPN, CDR2 SVGIG, per germline (reference sequence). This CDR3 contains 16 residues. J gave up 9 bases and V 5 bases, and 19 bases lay outside the gene matches. The CDR3 DNA is TGTGCCTGGGGGAGGACAGGTCCCATGTTCAGTCGGCCCCAGCATTTT. It translates to CAWGRTGPMFSRPQHF.

This chain uses TRBV7-6 with TRBJ1-1; D ambiguous. Trimming removed 5 bases at V and 0 bases at J, with 16 bases between. CDR1 and CDR2 from the germline V gene are SGHVS and FNYEAQ. The CDR3 sequence is 16 residues long. In DNA, the CDR3 is TGTGCCAGCAGCCCCTTGGGTATTGACATGAACACTGAAGCTTTCTTT. Protein: CASSPLGIDMNTEAFF.

The chain recombines TRBV6-2 or TRBV6-3 with TRBJ2-7; no definite D call. The CDR3 runs to 15 residues. From germline, CDR1 is MNHEY and CDR2 SVGEGT. Trimming took 1 base from V and 0 from J, leaving 10 bases between them. The CDR3 DNA follows: TGTGCCAGCAGTTACTGGGCAGCCTCCTCCTACGAGCAGTACTTC. It is translated as CASSYWAASSYEQYF.

The rearrangement uses TRBV18 and TRBJ1-5, with 7 positions matching TRBD1. Germline V gene lookup returns CDR1 KGHSH and CDR2 LQKENI. V shed 2 bases and J 4 bases; nucleotides not matched to a gene: 11. The CDR3 consists of 17 residues. The CDR3 sequence is CASSPVREQGWNQPQHF. The CDR3 coding sequence is TGTGCCAGCTCACCAGTTCGAGAACAGGGGTGGAATCAGCCCCAGCATTTT.

The gene calls are TRBV28 and TRBJ1-2, with 9 bases that match TRBD1. V lost 5 bases to trimming and J lost 7 bases; unmatched junction nucleotides: 2. CDR1 and CDR2 from the germline V gene are MDHEN and SYDVKM. CDR3 length: 12 amino acids. DNA for the CDR3: TGTGCCAGCAGTCGGACAGGGGTTGGCTACACCTTC. The encoded protein is CASSRTGVGYTF.

The chain couples TRBV3-1 (or the pseudogene TRBV3-2) to TRBJ2-3; tentatively, D is TRBD2 (7 bases). Germline V gene sequence: CDR1 LGHDT, CDR2 YNNKEL (reference sequence). V lost 2 bases to trimming and J lost 0 bases, with 15 bases between them. The CDR3 is 17 amino acids. The CDR3 loop reads CASSQNAAGASTDTQYF. The CDR3 bases are TGTGCCAGCAGCCAAAATGCCGCGGGGGCTAGCACAGATACGCAGTATTTT.

The rearrangement links TRBV7-9 to TRBJ2-7, with a weak D call TRBD2 (5 bases). Trimming cost V 1 base and J 0 bases, with 13 bases left between them. CDR1 is SEHNR, CDR2 FQNEAQ, per germline (reference sequence). CDR3 length equals 16 residues. The CDR3 nucleotides read TGTGCCAGCAGCTTAGTGGGCGGAGGCAGCTCCTACGAGCAGTACTTC. This translates into CASSLVGGGSSYEQYF.

V gene TRBV7-9 combines with J gene TRBJ2-2; D not certain. Deletions cut 0 bases from V and 4 bases from J, with 12 bases between. The CDR3 covers 16 residues. Germline CDR1 SEHNR, CDR2 FQNEAQ (reference sequence). The CDR3 reads CASSLAASRSTGELFF. In nucleotides, the CDR3 is TGTGCCAGCAGCTTAGCGGCCAGTCGGAGCACCGGGGAGCTGTTTTTT. Full variable domain (rest looked up from reference TRBV7-9 and TRBJ2-2): DTGVSQNPRHKITKRGQNVTFRCDPISEHNRLYWYRQTLGQGPEFLTYFQNEAQLEKSRLLSDRFSAERPKGSFSTLEIQRTEQGDSAMYLCASSLAASRSTGELFFGEGSRLTVL.